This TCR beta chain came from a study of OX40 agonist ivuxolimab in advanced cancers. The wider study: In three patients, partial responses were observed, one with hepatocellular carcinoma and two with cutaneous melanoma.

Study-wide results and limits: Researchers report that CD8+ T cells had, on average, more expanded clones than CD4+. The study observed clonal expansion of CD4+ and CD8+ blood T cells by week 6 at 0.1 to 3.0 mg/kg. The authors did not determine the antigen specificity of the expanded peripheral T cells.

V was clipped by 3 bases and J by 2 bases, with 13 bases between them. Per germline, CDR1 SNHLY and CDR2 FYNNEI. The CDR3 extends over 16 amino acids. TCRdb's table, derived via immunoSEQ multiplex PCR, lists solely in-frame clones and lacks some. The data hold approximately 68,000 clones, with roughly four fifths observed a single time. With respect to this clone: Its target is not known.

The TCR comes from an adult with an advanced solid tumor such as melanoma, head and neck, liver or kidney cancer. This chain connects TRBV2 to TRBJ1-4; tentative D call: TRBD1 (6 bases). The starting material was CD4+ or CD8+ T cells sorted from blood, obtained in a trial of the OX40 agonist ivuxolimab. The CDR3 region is CASSDPRGGTNEKLFF. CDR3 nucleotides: TGTGCCAGCAGTGACCCGAGGGGGGGCACTAATGAAAAACTGTTTTTT.